The 15 T cell receptor beta chains below were found in one sample sequenced in a study of blood T cell repertoires in COVID-19. The protocol was immunoSEQ multiplex PCR, while the TCRdb copy is restricted to in-frame clones and leaves out a portion. Of some 100,000 clones listed, roughly 80% are singletons. The sequenced material came from peripheral blood. Receptor source: a man older than 75 with active or convalescent COVID-19.

This clone was recorded once. The CDR3 coding sequence is TGTGCCAGCAGCAAAGTACCAACCGGTTATGGCTACACCTTC. This translates into CASSKVPTGYGYTF. This sequence joins TRBV21-1 and TRBJ1-2. TRBV21-1 is a documented pseudogene. CDR3 length equals 14 residues.

This clone turned up a few times. J is TRBJ2-2 and V is TRBV19; D perhaps matches TRBD2 (5 bases). The CDR3 has 19 amino acids. Per the germline V gene, CDR1 is LNHDA and CDR2 is SQIVND (reference sequence). V was trimmed by 3 bases and J by 0 bases, leaving 20 bases between them. The CDR3 is CASSIPWESTFSNTGELFF. The CDR3 DNA follows: TGTGCCAGTAGTATCCCCTGGGAGAGCACCTTCTCGAACACCGGGGAGCTGTTTTTT.

V usage is TRBV4-1 and J usage is TRBJ2-7, with D perhaps matching TRBD1 (6 bases). There are 15 residues in the CDR3. Germline lookup yields CDR1 MGHRA and CDR2 YSYEKL. Trimming shortened V by 0 bases and J by 4 bases, and 13 bases separated the two germline ends. Written as DNA, the CDR3 is TGCGCCAGCAGCCAAGACTATTTGAGGGGGTACGAGCAGTACTTC. Translated: CASSQDYLRGYEQYF.

This chain uses TRBV27 with TRBJ1-4; D is uncertain. Germline lookup yields CDR1 MNHEY and CDR2 SMNVEV (reference sequence). The CDR3 loop spans 15 amino acids. V was shortened by 8 bases and J by 8 bases, with 21 bases between the two germline ends. The CDR3 loop reads CASQPSRGRREKLFF. As DNA, the CDR3 is TGTGCCAGCCAACCCTCCCGAGGCAGGAGGGAAAAACTGTTTTTT.

This clone was recorded a few times. The V gene is TRBV7-9, the J gene TRBJ1-4; the match to TRBD1 covers 7 bases. The CDR3 is 15 residues long. The trim removed 2 bases at V and 8 bases at J, leaving 8 bases unmatched. Germline V lookup: CDR1 SEHNR, CDR2 FQNEAQ (reference sequence). Here the CDR3 reads CASSLRTGREEKLFF. The CDR3 DNA reads TGTGCCAGCAGCTTAAGGACAGGCCGCGAGGAAAAACTGTTTTTT.

This sequence joins TRBV7-2 and TRBJ1-2; TRBD1 matches 8 bases. V lost 4 bases and J lost 2; bases outside the gene matches: 6. From germline, CDR1 is SGHTA and CDR2 FQGNSA. CDR3 length equals 15 residues. CDR3 residues: CASSSRTGINYGYTF. CDR3 nucleotide sequence: TGTGCCAGCAGCTCAAGGACAGGGATAAACTATGGCTACACCTTC. The full variable domain, its missing parts supplied by reference TRBV7-2 and TRBJ1-2, is GAGVSQSPSNKVTEKGKDVELRCDPISGHTALYWYRQSLGQGLEFLIYFQGNSAPDKSGLPSDRFSAERTGGSVSTLTIQRTQQEDSAVYLCASSSRTGINYGYTFGSGTRLTVV.

This clone was counted a single time. V and J are TRBV5-1 and TRBJ1-6, with 8 bases matching TRBD1. Per the germline V gene, CDR1 is SGHRS and CDR2 is YFSETQ. This CDR3 has 13 amino acids. V lost 8 bases and J lost 5; bases outside the gene matches: 3. The chain's CDR3 is CASRQGNNSPLHF. CDR3 DNA sequence: TGCGCCAGTAGACAGGGGAATAATTCACCCCTCCACTTT.

The chain links TRBV4-1 to TRBJ1-3; D may be TRBD1 (6 bases). Germline V gives CDR1 MGHRA, CDR2 YSYEKL. Trimming removed 3 bases from V and 0 bases from J, with 12 bases in between. The CDR3 covers 16 residues. The CDR3 DNA reads TGCGCCAGCAGCCATGGGACATCCGACTCTGGAAACACCATATATTTT. Translated: CASSHGTSDSGNTIYF.

The chain joins TRBV3-1 (or the pseudogene TRBV3-2) to TRBJ1-3, with TRBD1 matching 8 bases. The CDR3 is 17 amino acids. Germline trimming cut 2 bases from V and 0 bases from J; bases unmatched to any gene: 6. Germline CDR1 is LGHDT and CDR2 is YNNKEL (reference sequence). CDR3 nucleotide sequence: TGTGCCAGCAGCCAACCAACAGGGGGAAGCTCTGGAAACACCATATATTTT. Protein product: CASSQPTGGSSGNTIYF.

The chain couples TRBV19 to TRBJ1-3, with a possible D match to TRBD1 (6 bases). Trimming removed 3 bases from V and 3 bases from J, with 15 bases in between. The CDR3 runs 16 residues. In germline, CDR1 is LNHDA, CDR2 SQIVND (reference sequence). This chain's CDR3 is CASSMAWGLGGNTIYF. The DNA of the CDR3 is TGTGCCAGTAGTATGGCTTGGGGGCTCGGTGGAAACACCATATATTTT.

This clone was counted once. The chain uses TRBV28 and TRBJ2-7, with 7 nucleotides matching TRBD1. The length of the CDR3 is 16 residues. V was pared by 5 bases and J by 2 bases, with 12 bases of the junction left unmatched. The germline V gene has CDR1 MDHEN and CDR2 SYDVKM. CDR3 bases: TGTGCCAGCAGTCCGCCAACAGGGGCACCAACCTACGAGCAGTACTTC. Translation gives CASSPPTGAPTYEQYF.

The genes are TRBV5-1 and TRBJ2-7, with D tentatively TRBD2 (6 bases). This CDR3 contains 14 residues. With 1 base removed from V and 6 bases from J, the gap between germline ends came to 14 bases. Germline lookup yields CDR1 SGHRS and CDR2 YFSETQ. CDR3 in amino acids: CASSLPRGGGEQYF. Here the CDR3 DNA reads TGCGCCAGCAGCTTGCCCCGGGGAGGAGGCGAGCAGTACTTC.

The chain is built from TRBV5-4 and TRBJ1-3; TRBD1 might be the D (5 bases). CDR3 length: 20 residues. V dropped 0 bases and J dropped 0 bases, with 22 bases sitting between them. Germline loops: CDR1 SGHNT, CDR2 YYREEE (reference sequence). CDR3 coding DNA: TGTGCCAGCAGCTTGGAAAGGGGTAGTTCGGGGGGATCCTCTGGAAACACCATATATTTT. This translates into CASSLERGSSGGSSGNTIYF.

The chain employs TRBV7-2 and TRBJ1-1; no clear D gene. In germline, CDR1 is SGHTA, CDR2 FQGNSA. CDR3 size: 13 residues. Trimming removed 1 base from V and 8 bases from J, with 11 bases in between. The CDR3 nucleotides are TGTGCCAGCAGCTTAGGTGGCAGGAGGGAAGCTTTCTTT. As protein: CASSLGGRREAFF.

The gene calls are TRBV3-1 (or the pseudogene TRBV3-2) and TRBJ1-4; D is unclear. CDR1 and CDR2 from the germline V gene are LGHDT and YNNKEL (reference sequence). V was cut by 1 base and J by 8 bases, with 5 bases left in between. This CDR3 is built from 12 residues. CDR3 sequence reads: CASSQVEEKLFF. The CDR3 DNA reads as TGTGCCAGCAGCCAAGTTGAGGAAAAACTGTTTTTT.